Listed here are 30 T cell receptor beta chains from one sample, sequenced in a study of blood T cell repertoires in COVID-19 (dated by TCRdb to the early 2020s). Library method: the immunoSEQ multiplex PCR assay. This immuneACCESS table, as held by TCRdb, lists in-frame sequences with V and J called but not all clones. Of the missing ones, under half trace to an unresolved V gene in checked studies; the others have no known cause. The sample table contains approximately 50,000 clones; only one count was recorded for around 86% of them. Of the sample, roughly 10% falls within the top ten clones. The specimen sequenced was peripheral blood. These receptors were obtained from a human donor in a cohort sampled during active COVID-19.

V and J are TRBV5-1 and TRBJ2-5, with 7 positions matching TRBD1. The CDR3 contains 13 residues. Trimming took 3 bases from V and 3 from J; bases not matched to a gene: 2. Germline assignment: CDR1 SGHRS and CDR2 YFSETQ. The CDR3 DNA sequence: TGCGCCAGCAGCTGGGACAGCAAAGAGACCCAGTACTTC. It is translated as CASSWDSKETQYF.

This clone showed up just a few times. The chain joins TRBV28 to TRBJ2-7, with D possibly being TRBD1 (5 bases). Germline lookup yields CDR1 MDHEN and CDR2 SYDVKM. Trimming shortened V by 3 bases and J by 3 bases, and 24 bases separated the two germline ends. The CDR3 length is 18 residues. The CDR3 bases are TGTGCCAGCAGTTTCCTCACTACCCCTTCTGGGGCGGTCTACGAGCAGTACTTC. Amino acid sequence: CASSFLTTPSGAVYEQYF.

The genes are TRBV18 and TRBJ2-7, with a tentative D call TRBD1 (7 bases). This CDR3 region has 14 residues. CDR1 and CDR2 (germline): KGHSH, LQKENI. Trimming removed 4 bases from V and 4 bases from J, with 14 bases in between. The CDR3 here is CASSRQGGNYEQYF. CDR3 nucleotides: TGTGCCAGCTCACGACAGGGAGGTAATTACGAGCAGTACTTC.

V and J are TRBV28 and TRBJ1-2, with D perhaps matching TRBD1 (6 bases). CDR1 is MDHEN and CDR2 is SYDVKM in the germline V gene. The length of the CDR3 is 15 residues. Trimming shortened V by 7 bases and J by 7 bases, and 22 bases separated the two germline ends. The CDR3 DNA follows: TGTGCCAGCACCCTGGGGGGGCTACAAGGACGTGGCTACACCTTC. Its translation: CASTLGGLQGRGYTF.

The CDR3 sequence: CASSYKGTGAGEQYF. The CDR3 DNA reads as TGTGCCAGCAGTTACAAGGGGACAGGGGCAGGGGAGCAGTACTTC. This sequence joins TRBV6-5 and TRBJ2-7; TRBD1 aligns across 10 bases. The length of the CDR3 is 15 residues. The V and J ends lost 2 bases and 7 bases, in that order; junction bases with no gene match: 8. Germline V gene sequence: CDR1 MNHEY, CDR2 SVGAGI.

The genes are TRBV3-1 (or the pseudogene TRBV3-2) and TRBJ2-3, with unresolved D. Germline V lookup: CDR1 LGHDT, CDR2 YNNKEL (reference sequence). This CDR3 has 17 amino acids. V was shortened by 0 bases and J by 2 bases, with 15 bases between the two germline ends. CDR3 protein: CASSQDVGVQHTDTQYF. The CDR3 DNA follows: TGTGCCAGCAGCCAAGACGTAGGAGTACAACACACAGATACGCAGTATTTT.

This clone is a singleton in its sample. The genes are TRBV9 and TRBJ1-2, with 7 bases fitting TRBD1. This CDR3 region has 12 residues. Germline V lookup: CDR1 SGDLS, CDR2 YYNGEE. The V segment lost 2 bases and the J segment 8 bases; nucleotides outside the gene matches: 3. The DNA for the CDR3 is TGTGCCAGCAGCGTCAGGGGGTACGGCTACACCTTC. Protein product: CASSVRGYGYTF.

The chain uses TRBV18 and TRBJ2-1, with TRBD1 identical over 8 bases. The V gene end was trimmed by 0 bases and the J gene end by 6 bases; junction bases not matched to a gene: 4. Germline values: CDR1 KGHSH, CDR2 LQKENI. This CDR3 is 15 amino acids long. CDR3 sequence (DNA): TGTGCCAGCTCACCACCATCACAGGGGGGCAATGAGCAGTTCTTC. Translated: CASSPPSQGGNEQFF.

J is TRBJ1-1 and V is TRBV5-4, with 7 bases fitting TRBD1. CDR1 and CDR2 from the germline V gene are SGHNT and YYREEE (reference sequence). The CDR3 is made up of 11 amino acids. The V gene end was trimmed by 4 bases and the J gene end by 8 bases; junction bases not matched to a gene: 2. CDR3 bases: TGTGCCAGCAGCGCAGGGGGGGAAGCTTTCTTT. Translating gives CASSAGGEAFF.

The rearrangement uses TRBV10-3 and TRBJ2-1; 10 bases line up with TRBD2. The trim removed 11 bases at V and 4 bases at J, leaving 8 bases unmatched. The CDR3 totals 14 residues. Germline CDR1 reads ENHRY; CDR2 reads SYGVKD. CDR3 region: CAVTGTSDYNEQFF. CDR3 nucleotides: TGTGCCGTCACCGGGACTAGCGATTACAATGAGCAGTTCTTC.

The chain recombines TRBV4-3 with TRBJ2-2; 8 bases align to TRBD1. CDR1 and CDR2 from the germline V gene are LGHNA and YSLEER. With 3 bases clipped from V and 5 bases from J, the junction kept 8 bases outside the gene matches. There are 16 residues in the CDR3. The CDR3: CASSQATGAGTGELFF. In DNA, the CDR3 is TGCGCCAGCAGCCAGGCGACAGGGGCCGGGACCGGGGAGCTGTTTTTT.

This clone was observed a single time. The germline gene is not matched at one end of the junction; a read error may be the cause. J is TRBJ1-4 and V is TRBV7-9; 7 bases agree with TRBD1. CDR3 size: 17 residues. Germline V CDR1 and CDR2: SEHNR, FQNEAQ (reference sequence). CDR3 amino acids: CASCLGRQGTINEKLFF. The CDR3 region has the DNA TGTGCCAGCTGCTTAGGCCGACAGGGTACCATTAATGAAAAACTGTTTTTT.

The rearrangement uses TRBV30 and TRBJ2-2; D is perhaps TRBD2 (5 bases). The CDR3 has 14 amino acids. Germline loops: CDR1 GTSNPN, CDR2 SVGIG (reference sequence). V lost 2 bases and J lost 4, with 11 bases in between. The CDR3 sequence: CAWSLPGITGELFF. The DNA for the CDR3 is TGTGCCTGGAGTCTGCCCGGGATCACCGGGGAGCTGTTTTTT. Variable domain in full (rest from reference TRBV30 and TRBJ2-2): SQTIHQWPATLVQPVGSPLSLECTVEGTSNPNLYWYRQAAGRGLQLLFYSVGIGQISSEVPQNLSASRPQDRQFILSSKKLLLSDSGFYLCAWSLPGITGELFFGEGSRLTVL.

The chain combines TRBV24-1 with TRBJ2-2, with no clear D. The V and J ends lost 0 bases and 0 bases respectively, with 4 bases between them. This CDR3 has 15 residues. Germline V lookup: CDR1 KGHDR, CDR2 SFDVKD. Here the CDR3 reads CATSDLRANTGELFF. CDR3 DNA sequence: TGTGCCACCAGTGATTTGCGGGCGAACACCGGGGAGCTGTTTTTT.

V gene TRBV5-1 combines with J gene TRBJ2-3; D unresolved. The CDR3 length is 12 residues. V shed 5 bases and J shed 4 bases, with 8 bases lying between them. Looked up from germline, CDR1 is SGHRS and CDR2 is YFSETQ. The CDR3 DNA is TGCGCCAGCAGACTCGAAGCAGATACGCAGTATTTT. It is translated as CASRLEADTQYF.

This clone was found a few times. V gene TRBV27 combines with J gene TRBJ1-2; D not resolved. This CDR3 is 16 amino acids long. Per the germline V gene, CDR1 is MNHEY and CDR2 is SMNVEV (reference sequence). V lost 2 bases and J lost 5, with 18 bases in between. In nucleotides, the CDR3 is TGTGCCAGCAGTTTAAAAGGAGGGTTACAGCCATATGGCTACACCTTC. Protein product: CASSLKGGLQPYGYTF.

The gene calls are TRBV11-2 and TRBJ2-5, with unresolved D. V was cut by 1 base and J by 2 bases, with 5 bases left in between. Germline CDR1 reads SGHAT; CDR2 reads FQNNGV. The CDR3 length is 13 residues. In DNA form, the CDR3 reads TGTGCCAGCAGCTTAGCCCCACAAGAGACCCAGTACTTC. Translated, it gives CASSLAPQETQYF. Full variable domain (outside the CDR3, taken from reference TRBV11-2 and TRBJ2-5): EAGVAQSPRYKIIEKRQSVAFWCNPISGHATLYWYQQILGQGPKLLIQFQNNGVVDDSQLPKDRFSAERLKGVDSTLKIQPAKLEDSAVYLCASSLAPQETQYFGPGTRLLVL.

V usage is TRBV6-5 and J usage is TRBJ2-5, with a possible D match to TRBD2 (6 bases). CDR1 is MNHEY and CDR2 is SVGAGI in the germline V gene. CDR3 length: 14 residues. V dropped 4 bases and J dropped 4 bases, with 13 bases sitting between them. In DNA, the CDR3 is TGTGCCAGCAGTTGGGTCGGGGGACGAGAGACCCAGTACTTC. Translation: CASSWVGGRETQYF.

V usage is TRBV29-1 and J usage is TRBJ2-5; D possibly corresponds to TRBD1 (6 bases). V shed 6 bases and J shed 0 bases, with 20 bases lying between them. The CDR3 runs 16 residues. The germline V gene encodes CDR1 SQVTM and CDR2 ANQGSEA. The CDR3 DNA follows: TGCAGCGTAGCGGACAGTCAAATAGCGTACCAAGAGACCCAGTACTTC. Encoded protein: CSVADSQIAYQETQYF.

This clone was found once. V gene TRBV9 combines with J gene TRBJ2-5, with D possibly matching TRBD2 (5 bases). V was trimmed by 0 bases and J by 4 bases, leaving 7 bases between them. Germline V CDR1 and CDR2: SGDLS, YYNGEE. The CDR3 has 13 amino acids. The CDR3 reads CASSVVAGETQYF. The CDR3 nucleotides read TGTGCCAGCAGCGTAGTGGCGGGAGAGACCCAGTACTTC.

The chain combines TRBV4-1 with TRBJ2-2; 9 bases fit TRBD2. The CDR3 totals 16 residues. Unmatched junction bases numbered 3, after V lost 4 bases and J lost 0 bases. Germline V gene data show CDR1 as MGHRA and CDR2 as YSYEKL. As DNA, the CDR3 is TGCGCCAGCAGCCTAGTAGCGGGGGCGAACACCGGGGAGCTGTTTTTT. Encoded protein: CASSLVAGANTGELFF.

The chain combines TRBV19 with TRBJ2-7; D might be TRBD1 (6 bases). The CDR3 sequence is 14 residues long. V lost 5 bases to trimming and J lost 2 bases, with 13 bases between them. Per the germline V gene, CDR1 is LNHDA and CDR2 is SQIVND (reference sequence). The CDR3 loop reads CASSVDRFTYEQYF. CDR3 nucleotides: TGTGCCAGTAGTGTCGACAGGTTTACCTACGAGCAGTACTTC.

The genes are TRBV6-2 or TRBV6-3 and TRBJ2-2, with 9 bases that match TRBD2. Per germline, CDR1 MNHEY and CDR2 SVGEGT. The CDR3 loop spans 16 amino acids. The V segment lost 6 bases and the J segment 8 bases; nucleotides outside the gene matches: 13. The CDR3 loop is CASSPRLAAEAGELFF. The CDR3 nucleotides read TGTGCCAGCAGCCCCCGACTAGCGGCCGAAGCGGGGGAGCTGTTTTTT.

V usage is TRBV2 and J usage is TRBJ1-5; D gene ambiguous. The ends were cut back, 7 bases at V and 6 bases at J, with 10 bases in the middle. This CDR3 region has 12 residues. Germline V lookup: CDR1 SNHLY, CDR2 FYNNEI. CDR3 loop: CASNARGQPQHF. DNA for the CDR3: TGTGCCAGCAACGCCCGGGGTCAGCCCCAGCATTTT.

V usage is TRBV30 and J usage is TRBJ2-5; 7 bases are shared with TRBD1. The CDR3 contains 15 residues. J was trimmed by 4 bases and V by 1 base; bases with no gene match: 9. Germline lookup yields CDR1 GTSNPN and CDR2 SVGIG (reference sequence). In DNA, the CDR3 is TGTGCCTGGAGTGCGCCGAACAGGGGAGTAGAGACCCAGTACTTC. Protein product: CAWSAPNRGVETQYF.

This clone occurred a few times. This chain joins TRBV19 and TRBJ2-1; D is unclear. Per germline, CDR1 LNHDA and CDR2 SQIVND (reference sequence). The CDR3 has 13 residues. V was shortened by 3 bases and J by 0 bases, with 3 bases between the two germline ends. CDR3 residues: CASSISSYNEQFF. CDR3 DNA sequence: TGTGCCAGTAGTATCAGCTCCTACAATGAGCAGTTCTTC.

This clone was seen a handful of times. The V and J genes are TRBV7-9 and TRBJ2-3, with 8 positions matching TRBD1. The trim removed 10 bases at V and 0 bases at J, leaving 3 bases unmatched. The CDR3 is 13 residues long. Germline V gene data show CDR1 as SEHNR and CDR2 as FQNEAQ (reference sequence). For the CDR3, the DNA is TGTGCCACGGACAGGGATAGCACAGATACGCAGTATTTT. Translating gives CATDRDSTDTQYF.

CDR3 in amino acids: CASSTGLAGGDGYEQYF. The CDR3 nucleotides are TGTGCCAGCAGCACCGGACTAGCGGGAGGCGACGGCTACGAGCAGTACTTC. The genes are TRBV5-4 and TRBJ2-7, with 14 nucleotides matching TRBD2. Germline V CDR1 and CDR2: SGHNT, YYREEE (reference sequence). This CDR3 contains 17 residues. Trimming removed 4 bases from V and 3 bases from J; junction bases left unmatched: 9.

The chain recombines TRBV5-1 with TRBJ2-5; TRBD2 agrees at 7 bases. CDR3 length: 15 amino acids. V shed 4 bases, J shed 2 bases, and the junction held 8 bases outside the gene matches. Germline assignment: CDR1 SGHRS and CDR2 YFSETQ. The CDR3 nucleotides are TGCGCCAGCAGCCTGATTCTAGCGGCTCAAGAGACCCAGTACTTC. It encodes CASSLILAAQETQYF. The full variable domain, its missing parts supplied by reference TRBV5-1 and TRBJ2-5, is KAGVTQTPRYLIKTRGQQVTLSCSPISGHRSVSWYQQTPGQGLQFLFEYFSETQRNKGNFPGRFSGRQFSNSRSEMNVSTLELGDSALYLCASSLILAAQETQYFGPGTRLLVL.

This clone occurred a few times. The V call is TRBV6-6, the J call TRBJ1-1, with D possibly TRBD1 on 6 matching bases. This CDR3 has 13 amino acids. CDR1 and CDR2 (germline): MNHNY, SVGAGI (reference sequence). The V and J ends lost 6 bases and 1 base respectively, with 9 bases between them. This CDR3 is CASRKDRNTEAFF. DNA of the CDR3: TGTGCCAGCAGAAAGGACAGGAACACTGAAGCTTTCTTT.